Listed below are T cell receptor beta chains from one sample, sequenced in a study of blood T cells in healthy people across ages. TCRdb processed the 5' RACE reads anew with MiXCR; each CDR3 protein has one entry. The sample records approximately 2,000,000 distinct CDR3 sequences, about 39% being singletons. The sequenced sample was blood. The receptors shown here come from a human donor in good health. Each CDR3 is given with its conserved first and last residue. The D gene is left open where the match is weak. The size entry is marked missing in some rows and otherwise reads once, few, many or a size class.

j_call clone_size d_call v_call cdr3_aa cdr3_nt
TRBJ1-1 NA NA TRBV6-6 CASSFSTEGAFF TGTGCCAGCAGTTTCTCGACAGAAGGAGCTTTCTTT
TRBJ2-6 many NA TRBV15 CATGDGYSGANVLTF TGTGCCACCGGAGACGGTTACTCTGGGGCCAACGTCCTGACTTTC
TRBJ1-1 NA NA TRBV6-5 CASSYSFFRVGTEAFF TGTGCCAGCAGTTACTCCTTTTTTCGGGTGGGCACTGAAGCTTTCTTT
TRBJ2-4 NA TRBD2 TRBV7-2 CASSLGLAGSNEQYF TGTGCCAGCAGCTTAGGCCTAGCGGGGAGCAATGAGCAGTACTTC
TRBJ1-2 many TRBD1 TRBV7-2 CASSPTGLKGYTF TGTGCCAGCAGCCCGACAGGGCTCAAGGGCTACACCTTC
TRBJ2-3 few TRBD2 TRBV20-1 CSAGVLAGGGSTDTQYF TGCAGTGCTGGTGTGCTAGCGGGGGGGGGTAGCACAGATACGCAGTATTTT
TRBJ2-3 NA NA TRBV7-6 CASSYSQADTQYF TGTGCCAGCAGCTATTCACAGGCAGATACGCAGTATTTT
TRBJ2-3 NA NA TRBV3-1 CASSPRSGGGTQYF TGTGCCAGCAGCCCCCGGAGTGGGGGCGGTACGCAGTATTTT
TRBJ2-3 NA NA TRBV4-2 CASSQMYATDTQYF TGTGCCAGCAGCCAAATGTATGCCACAGATACGCAGTATTTT
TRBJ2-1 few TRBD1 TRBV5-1 CASSLGGQIRGDEQFF TGCGCCAGCAGCTTGGGGGGACAGATAAGAGGAGATGAGCAGTTCTTC
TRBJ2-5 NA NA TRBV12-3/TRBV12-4 CASTLQGWETQYF TGTGCCAGCACCCTACAGGGTTGGGAGACCCAGTACTTC
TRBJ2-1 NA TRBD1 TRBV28 CASSETGGAYNEQFF TGTGCCAGCAGCGAGACAGGGGGGGCCTACAATGAGCAGTTCTTC
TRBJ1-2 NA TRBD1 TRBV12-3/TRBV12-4 CASSPSTGPNYGYTF TGTGCCAGCAGTCCGTCGACAGGGCCTAACTATGGCTACACCTTC
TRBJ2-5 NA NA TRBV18 CASSRPTSQETQYF TGTGCCAGCTCACGACCGACATCGCAAGAGACCCAGTACTTC
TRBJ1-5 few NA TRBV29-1 CSVARGDNQPQHF TGCAGCGTTGCTCGGGGGGATAATCAGCCCCAGCATTTT
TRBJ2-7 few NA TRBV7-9 CASSSNMGEQYF TGTGCCAGCAGCTCAAACATGGGCGAGCAGTACTTC
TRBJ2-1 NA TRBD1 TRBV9 CASSRRWDRERNEQFF TGTGCCAGCAGCCGCCGTTGGGACAGGGAGCGCAATGAGCAGTTCTTC
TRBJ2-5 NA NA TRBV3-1 CASSQETLKSRTQYF TGTGCCAGCAGCCAAGAGACTCTTAAATCCAGGACCCAGTACTTC
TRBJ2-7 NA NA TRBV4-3 CAGSQDLSRGMSYEQYF TGCGCCGGCAGCCAAGATCTTTCGAGGGGCATGAGCTACGAGCAGTACTTC
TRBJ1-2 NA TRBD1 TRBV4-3 CASSRDRVDYGYTF TGCGCCAGCAGCCGGGACAGGGTGGACTATGGCTACACCTTC
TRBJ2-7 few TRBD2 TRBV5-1 CASSLGTSGGAVFFEQYF TGCGCCAGCAGCTTGGGAACTAGCGGGGGGGCTGTATTCTTCGAGCAGTACTTC
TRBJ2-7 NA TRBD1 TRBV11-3 CASSYQGTGGLYEQYF TGTGCCAGCAGCTACCAGGGGACAGGGGGTCTATACGAGCAGTACTTC
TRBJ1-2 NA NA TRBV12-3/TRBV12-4 CASSLPGDIYGYTF TGTGCCAGCAGTCTACCAGGGGATATCTATGGCTACACCTTC
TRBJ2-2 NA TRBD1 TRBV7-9 CASTLTGGGSTGELFF TGTGCCAGCACCCTTACAGGGGGCGGAAGCACCGGGGAGCTGTTTTTT
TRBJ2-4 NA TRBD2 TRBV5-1 CASSPGGGLAKNIQYF TGCGCCAGCAGCCCGGGCGGGGGTTTAGCCAAAAACATTCAGTACTTC
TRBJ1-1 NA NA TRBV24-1 CATSDEQGRAFF TGTGCCACCAGTGATGAACAGGGTCGGGCTTTCTTT